The subject of this entry is one TCR beta chain. The sample is drawn from a study of siplizumab effects on memory and regulatory T cells. The protocol was immunoSEQ multiplex PCR, while the TCRdb copy is restricted to in-frame clones and leaves out a portion. The table includes approximately 92,000 clones, roughly 94% detected once. The V gene's germline CDR1 is GTSNPN and CDR2 SVGIG (reference sequence). Trimming left V 7 bases short and J 7 bases short, with 28 bases between. The CDR3 has 16 amino acids. The source is a human donor in good health. This sequence joins TRBV30 and TRBJ2-5; tentatively, D is TRBD2 (5 bases). Sequenced: non-Treg CD4+ T cells sorted from blood. The CDR3 loop is CASVKPLEAPTTTQYF. The DNA of the CDR3 is TGTGCCTCAGTAAAACCCCTGGAGGCCCCCACTACGACCCAGTACTTC.